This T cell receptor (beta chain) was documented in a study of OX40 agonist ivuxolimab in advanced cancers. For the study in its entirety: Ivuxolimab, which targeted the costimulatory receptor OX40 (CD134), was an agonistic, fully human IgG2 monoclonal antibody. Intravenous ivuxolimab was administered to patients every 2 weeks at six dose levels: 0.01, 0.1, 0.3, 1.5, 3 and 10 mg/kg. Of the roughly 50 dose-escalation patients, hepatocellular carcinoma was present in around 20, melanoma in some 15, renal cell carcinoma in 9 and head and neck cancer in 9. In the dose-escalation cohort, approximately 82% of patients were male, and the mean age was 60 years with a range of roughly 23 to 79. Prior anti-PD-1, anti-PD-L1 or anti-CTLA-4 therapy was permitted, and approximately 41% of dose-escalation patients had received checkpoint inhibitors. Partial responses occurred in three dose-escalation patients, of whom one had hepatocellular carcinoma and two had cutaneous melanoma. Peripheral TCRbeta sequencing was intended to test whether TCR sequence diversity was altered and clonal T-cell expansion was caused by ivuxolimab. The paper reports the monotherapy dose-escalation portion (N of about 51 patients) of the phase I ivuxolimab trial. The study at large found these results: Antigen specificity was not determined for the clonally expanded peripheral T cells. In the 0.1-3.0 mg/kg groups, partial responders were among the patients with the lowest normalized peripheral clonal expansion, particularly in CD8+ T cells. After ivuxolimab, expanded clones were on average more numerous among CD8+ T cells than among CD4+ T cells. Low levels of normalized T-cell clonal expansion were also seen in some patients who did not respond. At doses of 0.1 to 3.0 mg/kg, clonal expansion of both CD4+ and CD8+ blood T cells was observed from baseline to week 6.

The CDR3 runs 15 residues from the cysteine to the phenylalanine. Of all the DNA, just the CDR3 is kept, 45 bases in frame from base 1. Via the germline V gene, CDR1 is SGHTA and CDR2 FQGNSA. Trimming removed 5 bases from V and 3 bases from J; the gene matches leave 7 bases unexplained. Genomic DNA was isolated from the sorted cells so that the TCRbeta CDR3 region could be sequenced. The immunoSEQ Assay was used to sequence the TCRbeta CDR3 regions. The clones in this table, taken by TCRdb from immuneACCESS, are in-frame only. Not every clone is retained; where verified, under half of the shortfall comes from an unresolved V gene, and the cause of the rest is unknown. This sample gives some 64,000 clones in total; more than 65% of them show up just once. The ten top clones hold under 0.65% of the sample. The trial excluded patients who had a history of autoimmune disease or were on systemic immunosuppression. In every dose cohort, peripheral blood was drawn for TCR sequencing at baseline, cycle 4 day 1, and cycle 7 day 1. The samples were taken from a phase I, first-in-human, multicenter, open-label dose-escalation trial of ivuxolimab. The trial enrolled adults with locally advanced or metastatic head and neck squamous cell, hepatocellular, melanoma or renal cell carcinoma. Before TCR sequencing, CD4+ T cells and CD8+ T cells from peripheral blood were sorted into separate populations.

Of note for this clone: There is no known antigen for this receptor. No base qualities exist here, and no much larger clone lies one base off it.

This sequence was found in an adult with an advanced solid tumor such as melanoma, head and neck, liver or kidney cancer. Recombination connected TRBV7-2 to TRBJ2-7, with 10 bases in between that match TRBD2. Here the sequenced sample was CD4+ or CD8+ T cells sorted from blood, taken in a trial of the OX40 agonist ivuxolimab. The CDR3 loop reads CASSTQREGIYEQYF. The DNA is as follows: TGTGCCAGCAGCACCCAGCGGGAGGGAATCTACGAGCAGTACTTC.